Included here is one T cell receptor beta chain sequence, with context. V trimming: 5 bases; J trimming: 1 base; junction bases outside the gene matches: 0. CDR3 size: 12 residues. Germline-derived CDR1 and CDR2 are GTSNPN and SVGIG (reference sequence). The data stem from a study of blood T cell repertoires in COVID-19. Sequencing used immunoSEQ multiplex PCR; TCRdb keeps in-frame clones, though not all of them. The sample gives 60,000 to 70,000 clones, almost 90% of which show up once; around 18% is in the top ten. Sequenced sample: peripheral blood. This receptor was taken from a woman older than 75 with active COVID-19. The chain joins TRBV30 to TRBJ2-7; 9 nucleotides agree with TRBD1. CDR3 amino acids: CAWGQGSYEQYF. DNA of the CDR3: TGTGCCTGGGGACAGGGGTCCTACGAGCAGTACTTC.